The clone carrying this T cell receptor (beta chain) was counted only a few times. Its antigen is as yet unknown. The data were obtained in a study of regulatory T cells in long-lasting Graves disease. Relying on iRepertoire HTBI primers and Arm-PCR of CDR3 regions, the team built TCR beta libraries. Each CDR3 protein is one row after TCRdb ran MiXCR on the multiplex PCR reads. The sample includes 650,000 to 700,000 distinct CDR3 sequences, about 32% of them seen just once. This CDR3 is built from 14 residues. Looked up from germline, CDR1 is MNHEY and CDR2 is SMNVEV (reference sequence). Unmatched junction bases numbered 8, after V lost 5 bases and J lost 10 bases. Study-level results: Persistent cases of Graves' showed reduced TCR diversity relative to newly diagnosed patients.

Time point here: persistent/refractory GD, antithyroid drugs over 5 years with positive TRAb. PBMC-extracted RNA yielded the TCR library. EDTA tubes were used for drawing around 8.8 milliliters of peripheral blood. This chain joins TRBV27 and TRBJ1-6; TRBD1 matches at 7 bases. This material consisted of peripheral blood mononuclear cells (PBMCs), taken when the disease was refractory, from a patient treated with antithyroid drugs. The clonotype comes from a female donor with Graves disease. CDR3 protein: CASSLRGGRSPLHF. The CDR3 DNA is TGTGCCAGCAGTCTCAGGGGGGGCCGATCACCCCTCCACTTT.